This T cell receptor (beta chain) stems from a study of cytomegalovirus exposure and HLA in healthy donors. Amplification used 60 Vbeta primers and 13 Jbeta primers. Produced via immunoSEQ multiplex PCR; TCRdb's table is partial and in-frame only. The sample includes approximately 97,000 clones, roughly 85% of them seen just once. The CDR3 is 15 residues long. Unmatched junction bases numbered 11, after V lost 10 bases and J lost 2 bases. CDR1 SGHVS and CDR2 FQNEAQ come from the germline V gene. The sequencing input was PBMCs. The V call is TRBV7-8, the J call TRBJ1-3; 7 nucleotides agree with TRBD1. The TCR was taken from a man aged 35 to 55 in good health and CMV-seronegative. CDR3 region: CATRRGPGTGNTIYF. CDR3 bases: TGTGCCACCCGGAGGGGGCCAGGGACTGGAAACACCATATATTTT.